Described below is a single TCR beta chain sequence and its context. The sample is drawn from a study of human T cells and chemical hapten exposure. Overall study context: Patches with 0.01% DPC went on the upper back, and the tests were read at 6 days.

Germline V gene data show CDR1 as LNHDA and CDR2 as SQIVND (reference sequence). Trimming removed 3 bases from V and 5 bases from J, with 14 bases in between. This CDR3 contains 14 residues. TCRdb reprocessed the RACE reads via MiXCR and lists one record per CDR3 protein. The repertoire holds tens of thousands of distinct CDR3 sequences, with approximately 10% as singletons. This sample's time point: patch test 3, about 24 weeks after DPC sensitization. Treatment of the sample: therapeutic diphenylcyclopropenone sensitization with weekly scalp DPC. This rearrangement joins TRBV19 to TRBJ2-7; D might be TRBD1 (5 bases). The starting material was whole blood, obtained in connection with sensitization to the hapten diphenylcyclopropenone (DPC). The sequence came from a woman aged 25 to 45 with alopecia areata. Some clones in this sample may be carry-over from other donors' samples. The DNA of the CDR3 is TGTGCCAGTAGTATTTTGGGGCGTAGAAACGAGCAGTACTTC. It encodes CASSILGRRNEQYF.